The next 18 T cell receptor beta chains were all read from a single sample in a study of OX40 agonist ivuxolimab in advanced cancers. Sequencing was performed with immunoSEQ multiplex PCR; in TCRdb, only in-frame clones are kept and a portion is missing. The table includes under 90,000 clones, around 83% detected once. Material: CD4+ or CD8+ T cells sorted from blood, obtained in a trial of the OX40 agonist ivuxolimab. These receptor sequences come from an adult with an advanced solid tumor such as melanoma, head and neck, liver or kidney cancer.

Details on this clone: Distinct nucleotide sequences in the sample also encode this CDR3. The rearrangement uses TRBV5-1 and TRBJ2-3; maybe TRBD1 (5 bases). CDR3 length: 15 amino acids. The germline V gene encodes CDR1 SGHRS and CDR2 YFSETQ. Trimming shortened V by 0 bases and J by 3 bases, and 11 bases separated the two germline ends. CDR3 sequence reads: CASSLEGIGTDTQYF. CDR3 DNA: TGCGCCAGCAGCTTGGAGGGGATAGGGACAGATACGCAGTATTTT.

V and J are TRBV5-1 and TRBJ2-3; D remains ambiguous. The CDR3 is made up of 12 amino acids. Per the germline V gene, CDR1 is SGHRS and CDR2 is YFSETQ. The V gene lost 7 bases and the J gene lost 6 bases, with 12 bases spanning the gap. The CDR3 DNA reads as TGCGCCAGCTATTTAGTTCGGGATACGCAGTATTTT. This translates into CASYLVRDTQYF.

The chain carries TRBV7-3 and TRBJ2-5; TRBD1 aligns across 8 bases. V dropped 4 bases and J dropped 2; count of bases not matched to a gene: 6. CDR3 size: 15 residues. CDR1 and CDR2 from the germline V gene are SGHTA and FQGTGA. The CDR3 nucleotides read TGTGCCAGCAGCTACCCGGACAGGGAACAAGAGACCCAGTACTTC. This encodes CASSYPDREQETQYF. The whole variable domain, remainder taken from reference TRBV7-3 and TRBJ2-5, is GAGVSQTPSNKVTEKGKYVELRCDPISGHTALYWYRQSLGQGPEFLIYFQGTGAADDSGLPNDRFFAVRPEGSVSTLKIQRTERGDSAVYLCASSYPDREQETQYFGPGTRLLVL.

V gene TRBV10-1 combines with J gene TRBJ1-5; 7 positions match TRBD1. V lost 3 bases and J lost 4; bases outside the gene matches: 9. The CDR3 is 16 residues long. CDR1 is WNHNN, CDR2 SYGVQD, per germline (reference sequence). Here the CDR3 DNA reads TGCGCCAGCAGTGACCCTCTGGGACAGCCTAATCAGCCCCAGCATTTT. Amino acid sequence: CASSDPLGQPNQPQHF.

J is TRBJ2-3 and V is TRBV4-1; 8 bases are a match to TRBD1. This CDR3 has 15 amino acids. CDR1 MGHRA and CDR2 YSYEKL come from the germline V gene. J gave up 3 bases and V 4 bases, and 6 bases lay outside the gene matches. Here the CDR3 reads CASSPGDRITDTQYF. The CDR3 bases are TGCGCCAGCAGCCCAGGGGACAGGATAACAGATACGCAGTATTTT.

CDR3 nucleotides: TGTGCCAGCAGTGACTTCTCCTATAATTCACCCCTCCACTTT. It translates to CASSDFSYNSPLHF. The chain uses TRBV6-4 and TRBJ1-6; D is uncertain. The germline CDR1 and CDR2 sequences are MRHNA and SNTAGT. V lost 1 base and J 0 bases, leaving 1 base between the germline ends. This CDR3 has 14 amino acids.

This chain connects TRBV6-1 to TRBJ1-3; D is perhaps TRBD1 (5 bases). V dropped 10 bases and J dropped 7 bases, with 14 bases sitting between them. Germline V gives CDR1 MNHNS, CDR2 SASEGT. This CDR3 is built from 12 residues. The CDR3 reads CAISVGPNTIYF. The CDR3 nucleotides are TGTGCCATCTCAGTGGGGCCGAACACCATATATTTT.

The chain links TRBV5-8 to TRBJ2-1; 10 bases line up with TRBD1. The CDR3 is 15 residues long. CDR1 and CDR2 from the germline V gene are SGHTS and YDEGEE. With V trimmed by 5 bases and J by 6 bases, 8 bases remained unmatched. Here the CDR3 DNA reads TGTGCCAGCAGGTCCCGGGACAGGGGCATCAATGAGCAGTTCTTC. It codes for CASRSRDRGINEQFF.

This clone was counted a few times. The chain combines TRBV2 with TRBJ1-2, with D tentatively TRBD1 (6 bases). The CDR3 extends over 13 amino acids. The germline gives CDR1 SNHLY, CDR2 FYNNEI. V gave up 5 bases and J gave up 0 bases, with 7 bases separating them. Here the CDR3 DNA reads TGTGCCAGCAGTACAGGGTCTAACTATGGCTACACCTTC. Translation: CASSTGSNYGYTF.

This clone was seen just once. The chain links TRBV28 to TRBJ2-1; 7 bases line up with TRBD2. The V gene's germline CDR1 is MDHEN and CDR2 SYDVKM. V was clipped by 6 bases and J by 8 bases; unmatched bases: 7. The CDR3 spans 13 residues. The CDR3 sequence: CASSRPGGHEQFF. CDR3 sequence (DNA): TGTGCCAGCAGCCGGCCGGGAGGCCATGAGCAGTTCTTC.

The chain joins TRBV4-2 to TRBJ2-1; D is possibly TRBD1 (5 bases). Germline V gene data show CDR1 as LGHNA and CDR2 as YNFKEQ. V lost 2 bases to trimming and J lost 7 bases, with 6 bases between them. The CDR3 has 12 residues. The CDR3 here is CASSQSGNEQFF. The DNA for the CDR3 is TGTGCCAGCAGCCAATCAGGGAATGAGCAGTTCTTC.

The chain carries TRBV7-3 and TRBJ2-2, with D possibly being TRBD1 (6 bases). CDR1 is SGHTA and CDR2 is FQGTGA in the germline V gene. V was cut by 2 bases and J by 9 bases, with 16 bases left in between. This CDR3 comprises 15 residues. CDR3 loop: CASSLASQGFRELFF. For the CDR3, the DNA is TGTGCCAGCAGCTTAGCCTCTCAGGGGTTTAGGGAGCTGTTTTTT.

This chain links TRBV27 with TRBJ2-2; D is unclear. The CDR3 spans 13 residues. Per germline, CDR1 MNHEY and CDR2 SMNVEV (reference sequence). The V and J ends lost 2 bases and 0 bases respectively, with 1 base between them. CDR3 amino acids: CASSLANTGELFF. For the CDR3, the DNA is TGTGCCAGCAGTTTAGCGAACACCGGGGAGCTGTTTTTT.

V gene TRBV7-9 combines with J gene TRBJ1-1; 7 bases fit TRBD1. V trimming: 5 bases; J trimming: 4 bases; junction bases outside the gene matches: 10. CDR1 and CDR2 from the germline V gene are SEHNR and FQNEAQ (reference sequence). The CDR3 consists of 15 residues. Here the CDR3 DNA reads TGTGCCAGCAGCGCCCGACAGGGACGGGTCACTGAAGCTTTCTTT. Residues: CASSARQGRVTEAFF.

This clone was seen more than once but under ten times. The J gene is TRBJ2-2, the V gene TRBV10-1; 9 bases fit TRBD2. The CDR3 has 17 amino acids. Germline V CDR1 and CDR2: WNHNN, SYGVQD (reference sequence). The ends lost 4 bases at V and 4 bases at J; junction bases unmatched: 10. CDR3 loop: CASSGPRIAGVTGELFF. CDR3 sequence (DNA): TGCGCCAGCAGTGGCCCCCGGATAGCGGGGGTCACCGGGGAGCTGTTTTTT.

The rearrangement links TRBV7-8 to TRBJ2-7, with D unclear. This CDR3 spans 12 amino acids. Trimming stripped 5 bases from V and 12 bases from J, with 17 bases between. CDR1 and CDR2 from the germline V gene are SGHVS and FQNEAQ. The CDR3 protein is CASSLTTVEWYF. As DNA, the CDR3 is TGTGCCAGCAGCCTAACGACGGTGGAGTGGTACTTC.

The rearrangement joins TRBV5-1 to TRBJ2-3; 10 bases agree with TRBD2. Germline V CDR1 and CDR2: SGHRS, YFSETQ. The CDR3 covers 17 residues. J gave up 3 bases and V 1 base, and 8 bases lay outside the gene matches. The CDR3 region is CASSLRPAGGRTDTQYF. In DNA, the CDR3 is TGCGCCAGCAGCTTGCGCCCAGCGGGGGGGAGAACAGATACGCAGTATTTT.

This sequence joins TRBV5-1 and TRBJ2-3; D is undetermined. V dropped 0 bases and J dropped 2 bases, with 7 bases sitting between them. The germline V gene encodes CDR1 SGHRS and CDR2 YFSETQ. This CDR3 has 14 residues. Here the CDR3 DNA reads TGCGCCAGCAGCTTGGGAGGCTACACAGATACGCAGTATTTT. As protein: CASSLGGYTDTQYF.